The table lists the clone carrying this T cell receptor beta chain with a few counts. The antigen is undetermined. A minimum of 7 million PBMCs was isolated per sample. Per individual sample, total RNA of at least 5.5 micrograms was extracted. V lost 4 bases and J lost 3, with 13 bases in between. The CDR3 contains 15 residues. Looked up from germline, CDR1 is SGHDT and CDR2 is YYEEEE. This sample stems from a study of blood T cells in healthy people across ages. Study observations and caveats: Investigators viewed diversity estimates from one million T cells as underestimates, the study reported.

Together with a sample-barcoded 5' primer, a J-beta primer mix was included in a second PCR lasting about 7 to 11 cycles. Each of the samples gave a minimum of 3 million paired-end reads that contained CDR3. TCRdb analysed the 5' RACE reads with MiXCR anew, one entry per CDR3 protein. The sample carries 550,000 to 700,000 distinct CDR3 sequences, 27% recorded once. V and J are TRBV5-6 and TRBJ2-2; no clear D. The clonotype comes from a woman aged 70-85 years in good health. Sequencing was carried out using blood. Here the CDR3 reads CASSRLDGDTGELFF. CDR3 bases: TGTGCCAGCAGCCGACTCGACGGTGACACCGGGGAGCTGTTTTTT.